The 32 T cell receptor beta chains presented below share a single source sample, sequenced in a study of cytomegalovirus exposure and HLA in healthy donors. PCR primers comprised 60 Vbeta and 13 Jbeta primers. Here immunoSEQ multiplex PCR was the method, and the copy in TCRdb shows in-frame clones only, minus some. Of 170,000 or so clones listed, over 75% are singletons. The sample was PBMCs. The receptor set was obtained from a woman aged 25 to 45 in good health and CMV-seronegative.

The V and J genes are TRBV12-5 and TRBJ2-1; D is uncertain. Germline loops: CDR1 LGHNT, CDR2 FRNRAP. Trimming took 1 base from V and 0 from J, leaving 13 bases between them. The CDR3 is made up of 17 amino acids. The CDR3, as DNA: TGTGCTAGTGGTTTGGCACTGAACTACGACTCCTACAATGAGCAGTTCTTC. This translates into CASGLALNYDSYNEQFF.

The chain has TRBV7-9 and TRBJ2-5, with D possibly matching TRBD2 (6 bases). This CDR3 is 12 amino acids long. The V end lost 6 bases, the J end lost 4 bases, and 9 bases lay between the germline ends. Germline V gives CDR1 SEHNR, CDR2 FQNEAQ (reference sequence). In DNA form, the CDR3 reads TGTGCCAGCAGAGCGGAGGGAGAGACCCAGTACTTC. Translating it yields CASRAEGETQYF.

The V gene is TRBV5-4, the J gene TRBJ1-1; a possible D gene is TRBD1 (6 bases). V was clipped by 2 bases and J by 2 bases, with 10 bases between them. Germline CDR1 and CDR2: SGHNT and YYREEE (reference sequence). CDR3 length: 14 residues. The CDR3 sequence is CASSFGQRNTEAFF. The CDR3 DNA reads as TGTGCCAGCAGCTTTGGACAGAGAAACACTGAAGCTTTCTTT.

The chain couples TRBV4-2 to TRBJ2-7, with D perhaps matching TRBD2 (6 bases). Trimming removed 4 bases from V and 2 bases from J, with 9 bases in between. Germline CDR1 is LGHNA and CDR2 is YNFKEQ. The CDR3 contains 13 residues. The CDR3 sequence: CASSPGVTYEQYF. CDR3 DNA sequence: TGTGCCAGCAGCCCGGGAGTTACCTACGAGCAGTACTTC.

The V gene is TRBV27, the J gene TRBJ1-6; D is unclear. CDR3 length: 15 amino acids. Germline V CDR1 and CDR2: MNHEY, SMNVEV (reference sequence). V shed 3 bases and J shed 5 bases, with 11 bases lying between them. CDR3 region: CASSLRLLNNSPLHF. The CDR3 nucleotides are TGTGCCAGCAGTTTGCGCTTACTAAATAATTCACCCCTCCACTTT.

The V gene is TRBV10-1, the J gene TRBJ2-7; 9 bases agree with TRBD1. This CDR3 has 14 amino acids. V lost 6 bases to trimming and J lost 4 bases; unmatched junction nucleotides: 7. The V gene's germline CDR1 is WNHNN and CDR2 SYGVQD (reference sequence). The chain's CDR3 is CASRKGQGTYEQYF. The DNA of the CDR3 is TGCGCCAGCAGGAAGGGACAGGGAACGTACGAGCAGTACTTC.

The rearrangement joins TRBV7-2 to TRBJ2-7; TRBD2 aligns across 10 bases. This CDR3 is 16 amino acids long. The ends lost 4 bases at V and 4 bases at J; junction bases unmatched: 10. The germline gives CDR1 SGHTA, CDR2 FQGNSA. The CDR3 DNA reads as TGTGCCAGCAGCTCACTGGTCGGACTAGCGGTATACGAGCAGTACTTC. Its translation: CASSSLVGLAVYEQYF. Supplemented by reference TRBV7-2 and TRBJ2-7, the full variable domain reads GAGVSQSPSNKVTEKGKDVELRCDPISGHTALYWYRQSLGQGLEFLIYFQGNSAPDKSGLPSDRFSAERTGGSVSTLTIQRTQQEDSAVYLCASSSLVGLAVYEQYFGPGTRLTVT.

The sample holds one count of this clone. The CDR3 DNA reads TGTGCCAGCAGCTTAGTAGGCGGGAACACTGAAGCTTTCTTT. This gives the protein CASSLVGGNTEAFF. The chain is built from TRBV7-2 and TRBJ1-1; no reliable D call. The germline V and J ends were trimmed by 1 base and 1 base, with 7 bases remaining between them. Germline values: CDR1 SGHTA, CDR2 FQGNSA. This CDR3 spans 14 amino acids.

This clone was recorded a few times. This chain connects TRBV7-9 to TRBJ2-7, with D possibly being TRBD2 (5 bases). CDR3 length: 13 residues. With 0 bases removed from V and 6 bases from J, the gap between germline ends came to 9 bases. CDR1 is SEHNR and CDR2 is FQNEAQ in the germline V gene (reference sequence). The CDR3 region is CASSLATTTEQYF. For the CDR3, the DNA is TGTGCCAGCAGCTTAGCTACGACTACCGAGCAGTACTTC.

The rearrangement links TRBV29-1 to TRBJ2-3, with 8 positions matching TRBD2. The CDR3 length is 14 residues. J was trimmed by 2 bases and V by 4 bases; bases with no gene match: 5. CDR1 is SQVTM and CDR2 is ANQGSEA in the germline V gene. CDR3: CSVVPGGATDTQYF. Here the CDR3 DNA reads TGCAGCGTTGTACCCGGGGGGGCCACAGATACGCAGTATTTT.

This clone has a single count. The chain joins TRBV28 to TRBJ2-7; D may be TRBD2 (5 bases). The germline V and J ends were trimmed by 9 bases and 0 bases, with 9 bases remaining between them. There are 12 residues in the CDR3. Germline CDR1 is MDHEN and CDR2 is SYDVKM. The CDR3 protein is CASVGISYEQYF. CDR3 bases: TGTGCCAGTGTCGGGATCTCCTACGAGCAGTACTTC.

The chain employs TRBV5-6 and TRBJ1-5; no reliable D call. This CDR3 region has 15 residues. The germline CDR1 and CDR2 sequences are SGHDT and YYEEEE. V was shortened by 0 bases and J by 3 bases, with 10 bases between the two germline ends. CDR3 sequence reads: CASSLAGLANQPQHF. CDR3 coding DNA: TGTGCCAGCAGCTTGGCGGGGTTGGCCAATCAGCCCCAGCATTTT.

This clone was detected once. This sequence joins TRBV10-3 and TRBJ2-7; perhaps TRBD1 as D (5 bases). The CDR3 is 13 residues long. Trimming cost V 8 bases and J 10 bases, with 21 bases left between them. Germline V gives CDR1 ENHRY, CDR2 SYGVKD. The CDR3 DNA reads TGTGCCATCGATCAGAGAATCCCCAGGGAACAGTACTTC. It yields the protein CAIDQRIPREQYF.

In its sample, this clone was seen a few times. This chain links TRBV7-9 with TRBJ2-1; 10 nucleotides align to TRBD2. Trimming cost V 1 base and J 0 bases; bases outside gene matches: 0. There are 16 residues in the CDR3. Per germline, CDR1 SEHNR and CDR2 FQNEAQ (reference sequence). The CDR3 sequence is CASSLVAGGSYNEQFF. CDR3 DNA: TGTGCCAGCAGCTTAGTAGCGGGGGGCTCCTACAATGAGCAGTTCTTC.

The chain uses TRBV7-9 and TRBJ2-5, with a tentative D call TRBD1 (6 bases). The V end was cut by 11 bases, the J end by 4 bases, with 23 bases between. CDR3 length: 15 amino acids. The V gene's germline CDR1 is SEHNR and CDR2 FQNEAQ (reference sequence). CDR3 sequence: CALRTPGHRVETQYF. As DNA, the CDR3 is TGTGCCCTTCGAACACCGGGACACCGTGTAGAGACCCAGTACTTC.

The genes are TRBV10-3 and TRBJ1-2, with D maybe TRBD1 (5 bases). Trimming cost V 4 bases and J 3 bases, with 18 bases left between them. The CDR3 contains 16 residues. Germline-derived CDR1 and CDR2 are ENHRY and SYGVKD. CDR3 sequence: CAISGGTGVGDYGYTF. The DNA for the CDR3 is TGTGCCATCAGTGGGGGCACCGGCGTGGGCGACTATGGCTACACCTTC.

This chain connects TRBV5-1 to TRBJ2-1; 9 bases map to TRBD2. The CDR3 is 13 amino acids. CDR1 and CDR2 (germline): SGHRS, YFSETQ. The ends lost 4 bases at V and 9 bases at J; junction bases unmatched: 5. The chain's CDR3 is CASSIAGGIEQFF. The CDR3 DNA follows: TGCGCCAGCAGCATTGCGGGGGGGATTGAGCAGTTCTTC.

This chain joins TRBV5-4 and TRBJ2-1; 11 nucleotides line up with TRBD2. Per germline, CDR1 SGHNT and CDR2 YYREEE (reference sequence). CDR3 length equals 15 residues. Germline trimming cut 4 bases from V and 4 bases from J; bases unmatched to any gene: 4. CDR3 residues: CASSQTSGEYNEQFF. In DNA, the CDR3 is TGTGCCAGCAGCCAGACTAGCGGGGAGTACAATGAGCAGTTCTTC.

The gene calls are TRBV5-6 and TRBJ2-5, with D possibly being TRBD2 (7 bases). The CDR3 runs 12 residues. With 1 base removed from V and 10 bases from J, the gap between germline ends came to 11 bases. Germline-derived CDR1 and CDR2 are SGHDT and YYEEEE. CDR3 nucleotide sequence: TGTGCCAGCAGCTTGCCGGGGGGCAGCCAGTACTTC. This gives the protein CASSLPGGSQYF.

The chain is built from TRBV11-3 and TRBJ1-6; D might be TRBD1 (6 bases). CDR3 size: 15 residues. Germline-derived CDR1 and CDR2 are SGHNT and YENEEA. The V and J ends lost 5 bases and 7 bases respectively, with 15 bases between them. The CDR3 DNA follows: TGTGCCAGCAGCCCGCAGGACAGAACCAATTCACCCCTCCACTTT. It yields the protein CASSPQDRTNSPLHF.

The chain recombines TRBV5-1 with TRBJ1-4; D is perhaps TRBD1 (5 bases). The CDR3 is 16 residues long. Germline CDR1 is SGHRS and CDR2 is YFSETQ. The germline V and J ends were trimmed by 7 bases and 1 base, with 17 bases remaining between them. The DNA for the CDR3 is TGCGCCAGCTCCACTTTCCCCAGGGAAACTAATGAAAAACTGTTTTTT. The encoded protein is CASSTFPRETNEKLFF.

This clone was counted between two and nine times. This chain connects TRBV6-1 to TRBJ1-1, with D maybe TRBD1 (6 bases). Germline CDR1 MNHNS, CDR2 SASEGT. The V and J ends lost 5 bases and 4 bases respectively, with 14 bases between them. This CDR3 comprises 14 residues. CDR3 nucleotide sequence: TGTGCCAGCAGTCTCCGTGGACAGTTCACTGAAGCTTTCTTT. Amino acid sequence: CASSLRGQFTEAFF.

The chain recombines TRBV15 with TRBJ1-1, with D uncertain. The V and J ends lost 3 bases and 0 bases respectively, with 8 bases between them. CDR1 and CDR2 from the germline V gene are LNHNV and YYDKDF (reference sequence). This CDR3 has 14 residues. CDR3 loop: CATSSRGMNTEAFF. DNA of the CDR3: TGTGCCACCAGCAGTCGCGGTATGAACACTGAAGCTTTCTTT. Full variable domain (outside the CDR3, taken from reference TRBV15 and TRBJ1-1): DAMVIQNPRYQVTQFGKPVTLSCSQTLNHNVMYWYQQKSSQAPKLLFHYYDKDFNNEADTPDNFQSRRPNTSFCFLDIRSPGLGDTAMYLCATSSRGMNTEAFFGQGTRLTVV.

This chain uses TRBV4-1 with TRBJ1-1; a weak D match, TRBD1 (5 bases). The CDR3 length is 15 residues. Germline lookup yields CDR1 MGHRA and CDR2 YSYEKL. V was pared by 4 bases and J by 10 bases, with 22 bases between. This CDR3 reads CASSRILIRDLGAFF. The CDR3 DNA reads TGCGCCAGCAGCCGAATCCTAATCCGGGACTTGGGAGCTTTCTTT.

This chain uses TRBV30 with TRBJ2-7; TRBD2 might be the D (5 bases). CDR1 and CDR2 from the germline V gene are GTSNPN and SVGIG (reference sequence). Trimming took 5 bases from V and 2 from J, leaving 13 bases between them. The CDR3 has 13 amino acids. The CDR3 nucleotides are TGTGCCTGGGGACTCCAACAACCCTACGAGCAGTACTTC. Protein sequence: CAWGLQQPYEQYF.

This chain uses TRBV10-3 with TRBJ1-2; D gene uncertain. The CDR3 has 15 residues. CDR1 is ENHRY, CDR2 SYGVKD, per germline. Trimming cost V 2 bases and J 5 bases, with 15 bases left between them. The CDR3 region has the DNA TGTGCCATCAGTGAGGAGCCCGGTGGGCTATATGGCTACACCTTC. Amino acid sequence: CAISEEPGGLYGYTF.

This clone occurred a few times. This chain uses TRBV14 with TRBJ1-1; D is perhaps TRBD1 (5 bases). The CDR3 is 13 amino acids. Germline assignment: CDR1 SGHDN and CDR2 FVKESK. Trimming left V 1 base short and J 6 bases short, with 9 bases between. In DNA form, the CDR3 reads TGTGCCAGCAGCCAAGGTGGGGGGGCTGAAGCTTTCTTT. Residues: CASSQGGGAEAFF.

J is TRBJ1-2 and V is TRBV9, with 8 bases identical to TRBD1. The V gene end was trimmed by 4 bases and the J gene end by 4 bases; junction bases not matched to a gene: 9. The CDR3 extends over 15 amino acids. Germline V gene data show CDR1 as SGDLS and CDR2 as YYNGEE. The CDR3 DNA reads TGTGCCAGCAGCCCCTATGGACAGGGAAGCTATGGCTACACCTTC. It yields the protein CASSPYGQGSYGYTF.

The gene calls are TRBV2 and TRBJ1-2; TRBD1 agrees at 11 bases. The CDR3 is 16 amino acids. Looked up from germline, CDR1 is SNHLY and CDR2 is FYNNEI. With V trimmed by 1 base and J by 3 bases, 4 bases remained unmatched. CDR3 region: CASSEGTGGGYYGYTF. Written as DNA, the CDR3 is TGTGCCAGCAGTGAAGGGACAGGGGGCGGCTACTATGGCTACACCTTC. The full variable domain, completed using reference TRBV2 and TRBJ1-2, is EPEVTQTPSHQVTQMGQEVILRCVPISNHLYFYWYRQILGQKVEFLVSFYNNEISEKSEIFDDQFSVERPDGSNFTLKIRSTKLEDSAMYFCASSEGTGGGYYGYTFGSGTRLTVV.

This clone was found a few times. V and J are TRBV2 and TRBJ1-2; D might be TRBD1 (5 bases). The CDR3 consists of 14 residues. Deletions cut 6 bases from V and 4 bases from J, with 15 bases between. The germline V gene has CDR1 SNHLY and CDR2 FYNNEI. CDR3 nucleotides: TGTGCCAGCAGGGAGGGTCGGGGGGTCTATGGCTACACCTTC. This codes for CASREGRGVYGYTF.

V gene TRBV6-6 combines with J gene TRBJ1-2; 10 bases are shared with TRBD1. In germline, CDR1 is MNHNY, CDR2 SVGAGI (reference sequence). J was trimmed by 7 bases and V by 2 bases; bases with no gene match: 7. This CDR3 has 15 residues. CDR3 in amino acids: CASSYDGTGAAGYTF. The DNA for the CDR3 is TGTGCCAGCAGTTACGATGGGACAGGGGCTGCTGGCTACACCTTC.

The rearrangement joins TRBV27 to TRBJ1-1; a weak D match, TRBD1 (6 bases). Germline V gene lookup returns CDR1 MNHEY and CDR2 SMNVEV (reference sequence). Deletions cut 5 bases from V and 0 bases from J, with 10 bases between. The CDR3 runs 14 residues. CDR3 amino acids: CASSIRGLNTEAFF. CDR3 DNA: TGTGCCAGCAGTATCAGGGGCTTGAACACTGAAGCTTTCTTT.